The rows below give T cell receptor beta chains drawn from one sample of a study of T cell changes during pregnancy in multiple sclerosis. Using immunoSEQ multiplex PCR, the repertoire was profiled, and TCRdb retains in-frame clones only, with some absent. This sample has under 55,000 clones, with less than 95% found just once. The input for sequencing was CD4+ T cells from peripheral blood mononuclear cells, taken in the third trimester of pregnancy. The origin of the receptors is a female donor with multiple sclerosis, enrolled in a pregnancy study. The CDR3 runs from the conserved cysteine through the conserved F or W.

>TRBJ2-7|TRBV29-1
CSVARKPYEQYF
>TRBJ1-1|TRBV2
CASSEVSDRLNTEAFF
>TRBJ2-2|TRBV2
CASSVVVANTGELFF
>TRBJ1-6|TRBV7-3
CASSFRGHGSPLHF
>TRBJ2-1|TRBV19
CASKPTKGVYNEQFF
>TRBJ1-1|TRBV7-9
CASSLPVNTEAFF
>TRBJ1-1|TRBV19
CASSRQGNTEAFF
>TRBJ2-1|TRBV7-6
CASSIRGATNWPGLAEPREQFF
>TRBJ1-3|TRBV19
CASSMISRTTGNTIYF
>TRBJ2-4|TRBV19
CASSIAGTDTNIQYF
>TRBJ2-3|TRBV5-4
CASSLDLRTGFGADTQYF
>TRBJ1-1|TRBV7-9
CASSPSRDRAGAFF
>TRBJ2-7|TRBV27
CATSQYGGGLEQYF
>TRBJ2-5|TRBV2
CASSSISGGETQYF
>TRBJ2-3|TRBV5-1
CASSLLGTGVTDTQYF
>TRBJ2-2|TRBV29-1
CSAGEASGSTNTGELFF
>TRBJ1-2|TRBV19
CASSLNYGYTF
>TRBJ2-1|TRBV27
CASSLFYRLAGDRNEQFF
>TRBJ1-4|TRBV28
CASSFQGSNEKLFF
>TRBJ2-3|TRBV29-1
CSVEDRSRTSTDTQYF
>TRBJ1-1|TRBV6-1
CASSEGDRGAFF
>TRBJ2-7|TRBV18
CASSPGTSGRYEQYF
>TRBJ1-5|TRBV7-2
CASSLDSGNQPQHF
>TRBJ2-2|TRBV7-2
CASSFVGTDYTGELFF
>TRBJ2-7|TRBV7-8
CASSHPRESEQYF
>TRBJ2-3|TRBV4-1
CASSPPGADTQYF
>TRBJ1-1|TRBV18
CASSPDRGPTEAFF
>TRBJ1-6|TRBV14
CASSQVEPGISSYNSPLHF
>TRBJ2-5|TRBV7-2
CASSLGNGGAGKTQYF
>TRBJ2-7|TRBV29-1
CSVGDTYYEQYF
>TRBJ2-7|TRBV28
CASITGTSGYEQYF
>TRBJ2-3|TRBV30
CAWSARTSGGDTQYF
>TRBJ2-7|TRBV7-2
CASSLGPNYEQYF
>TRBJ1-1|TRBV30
CAWSTRGNTEAFF
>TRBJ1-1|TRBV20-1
CSARAVPEAFF
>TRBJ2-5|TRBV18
CASSPFAGTSLGETQYF
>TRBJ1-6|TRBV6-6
CASSPDRVNSPLHF
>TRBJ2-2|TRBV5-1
CASSTKTGTGGTGELFF
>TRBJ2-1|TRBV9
CASSAGQGNEQFF
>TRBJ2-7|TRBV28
CASSSPLAGVREQYF
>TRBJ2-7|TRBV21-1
CASSKVQVISYEQYF
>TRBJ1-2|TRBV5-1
CASSSDTGGITRNYGYTF